This is a list of T cell receptor beta chains from one sample in a study of blood T cell repertoires in COVID-19. The repertoire was sequenced with immunoSEQ multiplex PCR; TCRdb's copy has only in-frame clones and lacks some. The repertoire includes about 150,000 clones, around 90% of them detected once, and around 2.9% sits in the top ten. The specimen sequenced was peripheral blood. The receptors were gathered from a man aged 60-69 years with acute or convalescent COVID-19. The CDR3 runs from the conserved cysteine through the conserved F or W. D genes are given only for firm matches. Expanded clones get a size class; other rows say once, few or many, or leave the size out.

clone size: -
J gene: TRBJ1-4
D gene: -
V gene: TRBV19
CDR3 protein: CASKGGNEKLFF
CDR3 DNA: TGTGCCAGTAAAGGCGGGAATGAAAAACTGTTTTTT

clone size: -
J gene: TRBJ1-6
D gene: TRBD1
V gene: TRBV11-2
CDR3 protein: CASRRTGSSYNSPLHF
CDR3 DNA: TGTGCCAGCAGACGGACAGGGAGCTCCTATAATTCACCCCTCCACTTT

clone size: -
J gene: TRBJ2-1
D gene: TRBD1
V gene: TRBV6-5
CDR3 protein: CASSRRQGAGAEQFF
CDR3 DNA: TGTGCCAGCAGTCGCCGACAGGGGGCTGGAGCTGAGCAGTTCTTC

clone size: -
J gene: TRBJ2-7
D gene: -
V gene: TRBV7-2
CDR3 protein: CASSLQGSGLGEQYF
CDR3 DNA: TGTGCCAGCAGCTTACAGGGGTCAGGTCTCGGGGAGCAGTACTTC

clone size: -
J gene: TRBJ1-2
D gene: -
V gene: TRBV6-6
CDR3 protein: CASRADDRYGYTF
CDR3 DNA: TGTGCCAGCAGAGCGGACGATCGCTATGGCTACACCTTC

clone size: -
J gene: TRBJ1-4
D gene: TRBD1
V gene: TRBV7-2
CDR3 protein: CASSRGQANEKLFF
CDR3 DNA: TGTGCCAGCAGCCGTGGACAGGCTAATGAAAAACTGTTTTTT

clone size: -
J gene: TRBJ1-3
D gene: -
V gene: TRBV18
CDR3 protein: CASSPSAGPRSGNTIYF
CDR3 DNA: TGTGCCAGCTCACCATCCGCAGGTCCCCGCTCTGGAAACACCATATATTTT

clone size: -
J gene: TRBJ1-2
D gene: -
V gene: TRBV19
CDR3 protein: CASSIKRAGQGYGYTF
CDR3 DNA: TGTGCCAGTAGTATAAAAAGGGCAGGGCAGGGCTATGGCTACACCTTC

clone size: -
J gene: TRBJ2-7
D gene: TRBD1
V gene: TRBV5-5
CDR3 protein: CASRIGQGSSYEQYF
CDR3 DNA: TGTGCCAGCAGAATAGGACAGGGGAGCTCCTACGAGCAGTACTTC

clone size: -
J gene: TRBJ1-2
D gene: TRBD1
V gene: TRBV6-6
CDR3 protein: CASSSGTGGGYGYTF
CDR3 DNA: TGTGCCAGCAGTTCCGGGACAGGGGGAGGGTATGGCTACACCTTC

clone size: -
J gene: TRBJ2-2
D gene: -
V gene: TRBV18
CDR3 protein: CASSPEGTGELFF
CDR3 DNA: TGTGCCAGCTCACCGGAGGGAACCGGGGAGCTGTTTTTT

clone size: -
J gene: TRBJ2-7
D gene: TRBD1
V gene: TRBV19
CDR3 protein: CASSKGTEAYEQYF
CDR3 DNA: TGTGCCAGTAGTAAAGGGACAGAAGCCTACGAGCAGTACTTC

clone size: few
J gene: TRBJ2-2
D gene: TRBD2
V gene: TRBV6-5
CDR3 protein: CASSHGGAYTGELFF
CDR3 DNA: TGTGCCAGCTCCCACGGGGGGGCCTACACCGGGGAGCTGTTTTTT

clone size: -
J gene: TRBJ2-7
D gene: TRBD1
V gene: TRBV9
CDR3 protein: CASSAGQGVYEQYF
CDR3 DNA: TGTGCCAGCAGCGCCGGACAGGGGGTGTACGAGCAGTACTTC

clone size: -
J gene: TRBJ1-2
D gene: TRBD1
V gene: TRBV18
CDR3 protein: CASSPGTDYGYTF
CDR3 DNA: TGTGCCAGCTCACCCGGGACAGACTATGGCTACACCTTC

clone size: -
J gene: TRBJ1-3
D gene: -
V gene: TRBV5-1
CDR3 protein: CASSLDRNRGNTIYF
CDR3 DNA: TGCGCCAGCAGCTTGGACAGGAACCGAGGAAACACCATATATTTT

clone size: -
J gene: TRBJ2-1
D gene: -
V gene: TRBV7-6
CDR3 protein: CASSLWGAVNEQFF
CDR3 DNA: TGTGCCAGCAGCTTATGGGGAGCAGTAAATGAGCAGTTCTTC

clone size: -
J gene: TRBJ2-7
D gene: TRBD2
V gene: TRBV19
CDR3 protein: CASSRLAGVYEQYF
CDR3 DNA: TGTGCCAGTAGCCGACTAGCGGGGGTGTACGAGCAGTACTTC

clone size: -
J gene: TRBJ2-3
D gene: TRBD2
V gene: TRBV11-2
CDR3 protein: CASSPTSGGHTDTQYF
CDR3 DNA: TGTGCCAGCAGCCCCACTAGCGGGGGTCACACAGATACGCAGTATTTT

clone size: -
J gene: TRBJ1-1
D gene: TRBD1
V gene: TRBV27
CDR3 protein: CASSFRDREAFF
CDR3 DNA: TGTGCCAGCAGTTTCCGGGACAGGGAAGCTTTCTTT

clone size: -
J gene: TRBJ1-5
D gene: TRBD1
V gene: TRBV4-1
CDR3 protein: CASSQTGVIQPQHF
CDR3 DNA: TGCGCCAGCAGCCAAACAGGGGTCATCCAGCCCCAGCATTTT

clone size: -
J gene: TRBJ2-1
D gene: -
V gene: TRBV25-1
CDR3 protein: CASSESWRRGNEQFF
CDR3 DNA: TGTGCCAGCAGTGAATCCTGGCGAAGGGGCAATGAGCAGTTCTTC

clone size: -
J gene: TRBJ1-4
D gene: TRBD1
V gene: TRBV11-2
CDR3 protein: CASSRSILGQGARNEKLFF
CDR3 DNA: TGTGCCAGCAGCCGAAGTATCTTGGGACAGGGGGCGAGGAATGAAAAACTGTTTTTT

clone size: -
J gene: TRBJ2-2
D gene: TRBD2
V gene: TRBV3-1/TRBV3-2
CDR3 protein: CASTGTSGEVGELFF
CDR3 DNA: TGTGCCAGCACCGGGACTAGCGGGGAGGTCGGGGAGCTGTTTTTT

clone size: -
J gene: TRBJ1-2
D gene: TRBD1
V gene: TRBV5-6
CDR3 protein: CASSFGQGGGYTF
CDR3 DNA: TGTGCCAGCAGCTTCGGACAGGGTGGTGGCTACACCTTC

clone size: -
J gene: TRBJ2-3
D gene: TRBD2
V gene: TRBV13
CDR3 protein: CASSSTSSLAGGVTQYF
CDR3 DNA: TGTGCCAGCAGCTCGACGAGTTCCCTAGCGGGGGGAGTTACGCAGTATTTT

clone size: -
J gene: TRBJ1-2
D gene: -
V gene: TRBV5-1
CDR3 protein: CASSLEAGVPRGYTF
CDR3 DNA: TGCGCCAGCAGCTTGGAGGCAGGGGTCCCGAGAGGCTACACCTTC

clone size: few
J gene: TRBJ1-2
D gene: -
V gene: TRBV27
CDR3 protein: CASSPQIHYGYTF
CDR3 DNA: TGTGCCAGCAGCCCCCAGATTCACTATGGCTACACCTTC

clone size: -
J gene: TRBJ1-1
D gene: -
V gene: TRBV18
CDR3 protein: CASSPQLRDTGNTEAFF
CDR3 DNA: TGTGCCAGCTCACCCCAACTCAGGGACACGGGGAACACTGAAGCTTTCTTT

clone size: -
J gene: TRBJ1-5
D gene: TRBD1
V gene: TRBV6-6
CDR3 protein: CASRWDRVFGPQHF
CDR3 DNA: TGTGCCAGCAGATGGGACAGGGTTTTTGGGCCCCAGCATTTT

clone size: -
J gene: TRBJ1-2
D gene: -
V gene: TRBV5-8
CDR3 protein: CASRQQGEGSLYGYTF
CDR3 DNA: TGTGCCAGCAGACAACAGGGTGAGGGGAGTCTGTATGGCTACACCTTC

clone size: -
J gene: TRBJ2-7
D gene: -
V gene: TRBV21-1
CDR3 protein: CASSNWASGSYEQYF
CDR3 DNA: -

clone size: -
J gene: TRBJ1-2
D gene: TRBD1
V gene: TRBV19
CDR3 protein: CASSMPTGADGYTF
CDR3 DNA: TGTGCCAGTAGTATGCCGACAGGGGCGGATGGCTACACCTTC

clone size: -
J gene: TRBJ2-7
D gene: TRBD1
V gene: TRBV5-1
CDR3 protein: CASSSDRVEQYF
CDR3 DNA: TGCGCCAGCAGCAGCGACAGGGTCGAGCAGTACTTC

clone size: -
J gene: TRBJ1-5
D gene: TRBD1
V gene: TRBV6-6
CDR3 protein: CASSSDRNYNQPQHF
CDR3 DNA: TGTGCCAGCAGTTCGGACAGGAACTACAATCAGCCCCAGCATTTT

clone size: -
J gene: TRBJ2-3
D gene: TRBD1
V gene: TRBV5-1
CDR3 protein: CASSSQGAGSTDTQYF
CDR3 DNA: TGCGCCAGCAGCTCGCAGGGGGCAGGCAGCACAGATACGCAGTATTTT

clone size: once
J gene: TRBJ1-5
D gene: TRBD1
V gene: TRBV19
CDR3 protein: CASSTDPAETGVQPQHF
CDR3 DNA: TGTGCCAGTAGCACCGATCCGGCAGAAACAGGGGTCCAGCCCCAGCATTTT

clone size: -
J gene: TRBJ2-2
D gene: -
V gene: TRBV27
CDR3 protein: CASSQVNTGELFF
CDR3 DNA: TGTGCCAGCTCCCAGGTGAACACCGGGGAGCTGTTTTTT

clone size: once
J gene: TRBJ2-1
D gene: TRBD2
V gene: TRBV24-1
CDR3 protein: CATSGGGSYNEQFF
CDR3 DNA: TGTGCCACCAGTGGGGGGGGCTCCTACAATGAGCAGTTCTTC

clone size: -
J gene: TRBJ2-5
D gene: TRBD2
V gene: TRBV2
CDR3 protein: CASRTGGGLQETQYF
CDR3 DNA: TGTGCCAGCAGGACGGGGGGGGGTTTACAAGAGACCCAGTACTTC

clone size: -
J gene: TRBJ2-1
D gene: -
V gene: TRBV29-1
CDR3 protein: CSVGYGPSSYNEQFF
CDR3 DNA: TGCAGCGTTGGATACGGTCCGAGCTCCTACAATGAGCAGTTCTTC

clone size: -
J gene: TRBJ2-1
D gene: -
V gene: TRBV5-4
CDR3 protein: CASSRLLRGDDNEQFF
CDR3 DNA: TGTGCCAGCAGCCGGCTCCTCAGGGGTGACGACAATGAGCAGTTCTTC

clone size: once
J gene: TRBJ1-2
D gene: TRBD1
V gene: TRBV27
CDR3 protein: CASSSRTPRGQGRYGYTF
CDR3 DNA: TGTGCCAGCAGTTCAAGAACGCCCCGAGGACAGGGACGATATGGCTACACCTTC

clone size: -
J gene: TRBJ2-5
D gene: TRBD1
V gene: TRBV12-5
CDR3 protein: CASGSGGIAPETQYF
CDR3 DNA: TGTGCTAGTGGTTCAGGGGGTATAGCTCCAGAGACCCAGTACTTC

clone size: -
J gene: TRBJ1-3
D gene: -
V gene: TRBV30
CDR3 protein: CAWSPAGAWNTIYF
CDR3 DNA: TGTGCCTGGAGTCCAGCAGGGGCTTGGAACACCATATATTTT

clone size: -
J gene: TRBJ1-1
D gene: -
V gene: TRBV2
CDR3 protein: CASSVLRGTEAFF
CDR3 DNA: TGTGCCAGCAGTGTCTTAAGGGGTACTGAAGCTTTCTTT

clone size: -
J gene: TRBJ1-6
D gene: TRBD1
V gene: TRBV2
CDR3 protein: CASRGTGNSPLHF
CDR3 DNA: TGTGCCAGCAGGGGGACAGGAAATTCACCCCTCCACTTT

clone size: once
J gene: TRBJ1-6
D gene: -
V gene: TRBV25-1
CDR3 protein: CASSPTTGGTGVAPLHF
CDR3 DNA: TGTGCCAGCAGTCCGACCACCGGGGGGACCGGGGTAGCACCCCTCCACTTT

clone size: -
J gene: TRBJ1-1
D gene: -
V gene: TRBV19
CDR3 protein: CASSIGALTEAFF
CDR3 DNA: TGTGCCAGTAGTATAGGAGCGCTCACTGAAGCTTTCTTT

clone size: -
J gene: TRBJ1-2
D gene: TRBD1
V gene: TRBV29-1
CDR3 protein: CSVDRVNYGYTF
CDR3 DNA: TGCAGCGTAGACAGGGTTAACTATGGCTACACCTTC

clone size: -
J gene: TRBJ1-2
D gene: TRBD1
V gene: TRBV24-1
CDR3 protein: CATSEMGQDGYTF
CDR3 DNA: TGTGCCACCAGTGAAATGGGACAGGATGGCTACACCTTC

clone size: -
J gene: TRBJ2-5
D gene: -
V gene: TRBV3-1/TRBV3-2
CDR3 protein: CASSQGFFVGSQETQYF
CDR3 DNA: TGTGCCAGCAGCCAAGGGTTTTTTGTGGGGAGTCAAGAGACCCAGTACTTC

clone size: -
J gene: TRBJ1-6
D gene: -
V gene: TRBV4-1
CDR3 protein: CASSHETENSPLHF
CDR3 DNA: TGCGCCAGCAGCCACGAGACAGAGAATTCACCCCTCCACTTT

clone size: -
J gene: TRBJ2-3
D gene: TRBD2
V gene: TRBV2
CDR3 protein: CASLDPSRGVPDTQYF
CDR3 DNA: TGTGCCAGCCTAGATCCGTCGCGGGGGGTCCCAGATACGCAGTATTTT

clone size: -
J gene: TRBJ1-1
D gene: -
V gene: TRBV19
CDR3 protein: CASARQTNTEAFF
CDR3 DNA: TGTGCCAGCGCTCGACAGACGAACACTGAAGCTTTCTTT

clone size: few
J gene: TRBJ1-4
D gene: TRBD1
V gene: TRBV5-1
CDR3 protein: CASSQGEVATNEKLFF
CDR3 DNA: TGCGCCAGCAGCCAGGGGGAGGTAGCAACTAATGAAAAACTGTTTTTT

clone size: -
J gene: TRBJ2-7
D gene: TRBD1
V gene: TRBV27
CDR3 protein: CAKTLTGKVHEQYF
CDR3 DNA: TGTGCCAAAACACTGACAGGGAAGGTTCACGAGCAGTACTTC